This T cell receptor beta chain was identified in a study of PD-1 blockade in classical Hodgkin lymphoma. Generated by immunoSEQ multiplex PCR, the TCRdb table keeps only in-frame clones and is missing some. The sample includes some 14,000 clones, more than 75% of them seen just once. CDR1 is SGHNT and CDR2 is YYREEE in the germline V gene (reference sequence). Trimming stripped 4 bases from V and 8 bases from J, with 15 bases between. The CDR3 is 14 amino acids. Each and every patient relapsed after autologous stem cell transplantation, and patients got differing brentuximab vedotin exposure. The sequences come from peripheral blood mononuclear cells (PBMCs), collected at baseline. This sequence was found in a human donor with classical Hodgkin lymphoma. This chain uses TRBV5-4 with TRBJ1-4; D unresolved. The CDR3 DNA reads TGTGCCAGCAGCCCGGAGTGGGGTGGAGAAAAACTGTTTTTT. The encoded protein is CASSPEWGGEKLFF. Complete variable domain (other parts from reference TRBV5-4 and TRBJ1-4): ETGVTQSPTHLIKTRGQQVTLRCSSQSGHNTVSWYQQALGQGPQFIFQYYREEENGRGNFPPRFSGLQFPNYSSELNVNALELDDSALYLCASSPEWGGEKLFFGSGTQLSVL.